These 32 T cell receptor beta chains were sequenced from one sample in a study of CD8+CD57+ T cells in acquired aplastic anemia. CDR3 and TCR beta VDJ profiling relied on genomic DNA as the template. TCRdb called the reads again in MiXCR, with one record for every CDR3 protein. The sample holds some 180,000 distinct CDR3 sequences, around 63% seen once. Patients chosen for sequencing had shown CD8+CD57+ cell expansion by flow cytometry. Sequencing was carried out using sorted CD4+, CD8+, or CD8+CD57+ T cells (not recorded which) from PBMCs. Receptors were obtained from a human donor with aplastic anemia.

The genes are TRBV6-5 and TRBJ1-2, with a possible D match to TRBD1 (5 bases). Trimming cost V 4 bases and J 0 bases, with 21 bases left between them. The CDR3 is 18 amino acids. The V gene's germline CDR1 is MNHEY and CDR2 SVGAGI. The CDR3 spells CASSFNRDGSVPNYGYTF. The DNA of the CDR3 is TGTGCCAGCAGTTTCAACCGGGACGGGTCCGTTCCTAACTATGGCTACACCTTC.

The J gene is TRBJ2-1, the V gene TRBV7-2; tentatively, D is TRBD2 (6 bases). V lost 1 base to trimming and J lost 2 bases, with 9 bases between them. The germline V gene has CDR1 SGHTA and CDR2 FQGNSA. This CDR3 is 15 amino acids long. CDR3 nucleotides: TGTGCCAGCAGCTTAGTTGGGGGGACCTACAATGAGCAGTTCTTC. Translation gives CASSLVGGTYNEQFF. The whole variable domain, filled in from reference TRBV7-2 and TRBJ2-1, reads GAGVSQSPSNKVTEKGKDVELRCDPISGHTALYWYRQSLGQGLEFLIYFQGNSAPDKSGLPSDRFSAERTGGSVSTLTIQRTQQEDSAVYLCASSLVGGTYNEQFFGPGTRLTVL.

The CDR3 sequence: CSARTGIGNTIYF. DNA for the CDR3: TGCAGTGCTAGGACAGGGATAGGAAACACCATATATTTT. The chain is built from TRBV20-1 and TRBJ1-3; 7 bases are shared with TRBD1. CDR1 is DFQATT, CDR2 SNEGSKA, per germline (reference sequence). Trimming at V came to 3 bases and at J to 4 bases, leaving 3 bases not matched to a gene. The CDR3 has 13 residues.

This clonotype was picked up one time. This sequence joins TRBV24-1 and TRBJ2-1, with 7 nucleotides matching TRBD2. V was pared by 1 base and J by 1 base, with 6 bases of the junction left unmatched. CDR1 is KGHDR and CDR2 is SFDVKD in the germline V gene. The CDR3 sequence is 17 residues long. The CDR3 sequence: CATSDFGQGGSYNEQFF. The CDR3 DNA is TGTGCCACCAGTGATTTCGGTCAGGGAGGGTCCTACAATGAGCAGTTCTTC.

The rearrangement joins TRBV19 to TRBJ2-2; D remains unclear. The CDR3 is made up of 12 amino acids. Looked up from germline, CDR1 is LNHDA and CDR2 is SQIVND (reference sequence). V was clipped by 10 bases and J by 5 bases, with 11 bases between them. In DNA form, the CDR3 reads TGTGCCACCGGACCTTTAACCGGGGAGCTGTTTTTT. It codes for CATGPLTGELFF.

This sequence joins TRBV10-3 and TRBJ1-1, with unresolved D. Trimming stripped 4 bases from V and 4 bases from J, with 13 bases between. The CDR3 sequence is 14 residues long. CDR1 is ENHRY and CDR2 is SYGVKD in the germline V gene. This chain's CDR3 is CAISGAARLTEAFF. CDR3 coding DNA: TGTGCCATCAGTGGGGCCGCCCGGCTCACTGAAGCTTTCTTT.

CDR3 in DNA: TGTGCCAGTAGTATAGGAGGGGGTCACTATGGCTACACCTTC. Protein: CASSIGGGHYGYTF. The chain joins TRBV19 to TRBJ1-2, with a possible D match to TRBD1 (6 bases). Looked up from germline, CDR1 is LNHDA and CDR2 is SQIVND (reference sequence). The CDR3 has 14 residues. Trimming left V 1 base short and J 3 bases short, with 9 bases between. Full variable domain (rest looked up from reference TRBV19 and TRBJ1-2): DGGITQSPKYLFRKEGQNVTLSCEQNLNHDAMYWYRQDPGQGLRLIYYSQIVNDFQKGDIAEGYSVSREKKESFPLTVTSAQKNPTAFYLCASSIGGGHYGYTFGSGTRLTVV.

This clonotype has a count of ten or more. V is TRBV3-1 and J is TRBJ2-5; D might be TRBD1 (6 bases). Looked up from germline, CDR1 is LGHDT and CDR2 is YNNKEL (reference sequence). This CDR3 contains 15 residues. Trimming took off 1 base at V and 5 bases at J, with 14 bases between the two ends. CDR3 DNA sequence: TGTGCCAGCAGCCAAGGGCAGGGGCCGGGGGAGACCCAGTACTTC. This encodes CASSQGQGPGETQYF.

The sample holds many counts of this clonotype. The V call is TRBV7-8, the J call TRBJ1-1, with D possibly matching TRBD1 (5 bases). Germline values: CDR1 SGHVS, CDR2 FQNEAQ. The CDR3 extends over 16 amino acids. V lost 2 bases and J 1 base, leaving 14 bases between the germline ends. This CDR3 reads CASSLWGVNSNTEAFF. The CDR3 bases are TGTGCCAGCAGCTTATGGGGGGTAAACTCGAACACTGAAGCTTTCTTT.

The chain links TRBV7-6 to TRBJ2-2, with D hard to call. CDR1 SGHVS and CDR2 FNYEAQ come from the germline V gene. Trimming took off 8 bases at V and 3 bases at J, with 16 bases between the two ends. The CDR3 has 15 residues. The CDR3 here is CASGERWADTGELFF. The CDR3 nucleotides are TGTGCCAGCGGCGAGAGGTGGGCAGACACCGGGGAGCTGTTTTTT.

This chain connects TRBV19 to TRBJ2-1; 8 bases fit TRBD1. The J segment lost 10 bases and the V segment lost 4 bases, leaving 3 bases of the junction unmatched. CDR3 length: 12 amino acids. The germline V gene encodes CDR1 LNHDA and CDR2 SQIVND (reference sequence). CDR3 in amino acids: CASSTTGVEQFF. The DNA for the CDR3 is TGTGCCAGTAGTACGACAGGGGTCGAGCAGTTCTTC.

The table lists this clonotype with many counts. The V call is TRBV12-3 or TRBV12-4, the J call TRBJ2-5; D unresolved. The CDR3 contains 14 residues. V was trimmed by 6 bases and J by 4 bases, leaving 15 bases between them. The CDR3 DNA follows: TGTGCCAGCAGCCCAGGACGGGCCGCAGAGACCCAGTACTTC. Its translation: CASSPGRAAETQYF.

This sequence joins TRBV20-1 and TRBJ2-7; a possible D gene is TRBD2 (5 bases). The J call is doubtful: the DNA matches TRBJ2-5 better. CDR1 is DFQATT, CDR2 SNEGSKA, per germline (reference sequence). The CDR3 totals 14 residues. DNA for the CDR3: TGCAGTGCTAGGAAGGACTCCTCCCAAGAGACCCAGTACTTC. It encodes CSARKDSSQETQYF.

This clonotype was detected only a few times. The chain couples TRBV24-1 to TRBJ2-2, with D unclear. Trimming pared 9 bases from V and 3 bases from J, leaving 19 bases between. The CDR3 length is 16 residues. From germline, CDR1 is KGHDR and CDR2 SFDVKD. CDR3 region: CATLSVGLRDTGELFF. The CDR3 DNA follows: TGTGCCACCCTCTCCGTGGGCCTTAGGGACACCGGGGAGCTGTTTTTT.

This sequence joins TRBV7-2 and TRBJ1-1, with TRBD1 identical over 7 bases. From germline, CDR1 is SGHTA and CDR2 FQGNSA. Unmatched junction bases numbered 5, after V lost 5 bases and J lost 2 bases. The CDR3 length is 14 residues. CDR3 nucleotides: TGTGCCAGCAGCCAAGGGGACAGAAACACTGAAGCTTTCTTT. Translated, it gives CASSQGDRNTEAFF.

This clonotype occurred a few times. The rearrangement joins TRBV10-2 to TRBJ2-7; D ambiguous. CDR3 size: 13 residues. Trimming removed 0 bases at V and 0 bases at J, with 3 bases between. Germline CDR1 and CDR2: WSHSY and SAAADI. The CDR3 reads CASSESGSYEQYF. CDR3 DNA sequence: TGCGCCAGCAGTGAGTCCGGCTCCTACGAGCAGTACTTC.

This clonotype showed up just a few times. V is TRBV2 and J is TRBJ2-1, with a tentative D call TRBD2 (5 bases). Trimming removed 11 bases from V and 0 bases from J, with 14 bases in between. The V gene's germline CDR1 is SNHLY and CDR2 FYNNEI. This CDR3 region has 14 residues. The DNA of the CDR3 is TGTGCCTCAGCAAGACTAAGCTCCTACAATGAGCAGTTCTTC. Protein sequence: CASARLSSYNEQFF.

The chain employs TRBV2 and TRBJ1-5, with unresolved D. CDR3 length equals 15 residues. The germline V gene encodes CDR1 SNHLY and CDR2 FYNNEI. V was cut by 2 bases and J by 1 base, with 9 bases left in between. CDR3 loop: CASSEYSGSNQPQHF. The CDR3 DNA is TGTGCCAGCAGTGAATATTCGGGAAGCAATCAGCCCCAGCATTTT.

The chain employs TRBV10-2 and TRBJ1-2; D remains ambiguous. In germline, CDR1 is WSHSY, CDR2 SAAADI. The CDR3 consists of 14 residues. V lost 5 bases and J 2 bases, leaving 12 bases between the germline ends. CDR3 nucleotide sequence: TGCGCCAGCAGTACCGTTGATTTCAACTATGGCTACACCTTC. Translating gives CASSTVDFNYGYTF.

DNA for the CDR3: TGCAGCGTTGGACCATTGCATTTTGATCATGGCTACACCTTC. This codes for CSVGPLHFDHGYTF. The chain recombines TRBV29-1 with TRBJ1-2; D is unresolved. The CDR3 spans 14 residues. The germline V gene encodes CDR1 SQVTM and CDR2 ANQGSEA. V gave up 4 bases and J gave up 6 bases, with 18 bases separating them. Full variable domain (rest looked up from reference TRBV29-1 and TRBJ1-2): SAVISQKPSRDICQRGTSLTIQCQVDSQVTMMFWYRQQPGQSLTLIATANQGSEATYESGFVIDKFPISRPNLTFSTLTVSNMSPEDSSIYLCSVGPLHFDHGYTFGSGTRLTVV.

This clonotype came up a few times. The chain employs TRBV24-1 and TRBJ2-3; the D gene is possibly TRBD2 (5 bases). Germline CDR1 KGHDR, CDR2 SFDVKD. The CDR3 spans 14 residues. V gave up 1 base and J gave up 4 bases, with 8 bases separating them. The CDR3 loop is CATSDFPRADTQYF. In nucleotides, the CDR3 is TGTGCCACCAGTGATTTTCCGAGGGCAGATACGCAGTATTTT.

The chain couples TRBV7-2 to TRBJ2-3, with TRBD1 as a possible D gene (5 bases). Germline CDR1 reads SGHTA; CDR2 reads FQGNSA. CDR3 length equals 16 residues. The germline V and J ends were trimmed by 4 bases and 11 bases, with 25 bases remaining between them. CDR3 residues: CASSSLWGDKYDEQYF. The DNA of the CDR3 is TGTGCCAGCAGCTCCCTGTGGGGCGATAAGTACGATGAGCAGTATTTT.

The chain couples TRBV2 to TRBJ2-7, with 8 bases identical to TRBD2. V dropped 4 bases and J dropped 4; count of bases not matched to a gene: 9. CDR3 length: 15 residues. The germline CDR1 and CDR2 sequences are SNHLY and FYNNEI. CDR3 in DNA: TGTGCCAGCAGTGTGCCTGGACTAGCTACGTACGAGCAGTACTTC. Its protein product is CASSVPGLATYEQYF.

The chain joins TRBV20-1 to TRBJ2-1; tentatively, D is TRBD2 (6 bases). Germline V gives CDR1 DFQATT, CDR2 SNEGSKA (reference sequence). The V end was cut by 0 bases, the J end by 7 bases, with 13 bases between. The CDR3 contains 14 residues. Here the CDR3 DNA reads TGCAGTGCTAGAGATAGTTCAGGAGGGAATGAGCAGTTCTTC. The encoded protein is CSARDSSGGNEQFF.

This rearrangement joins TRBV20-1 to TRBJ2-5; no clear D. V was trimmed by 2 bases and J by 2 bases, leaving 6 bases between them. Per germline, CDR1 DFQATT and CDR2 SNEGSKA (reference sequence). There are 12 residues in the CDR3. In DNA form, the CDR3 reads TGCAGTGCTAGATACGGGCAAGAGACCCAGTACTTC. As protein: CSARYGQETQYF.

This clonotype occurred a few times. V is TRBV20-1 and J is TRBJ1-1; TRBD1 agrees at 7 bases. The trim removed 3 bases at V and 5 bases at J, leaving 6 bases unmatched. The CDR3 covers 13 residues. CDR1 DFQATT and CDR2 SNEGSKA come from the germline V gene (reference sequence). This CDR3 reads CSARDTGETEAFF. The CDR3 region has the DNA TGCAGTGCTAGGGATACAGGGGAAACTGAAGCTTTCTTT.

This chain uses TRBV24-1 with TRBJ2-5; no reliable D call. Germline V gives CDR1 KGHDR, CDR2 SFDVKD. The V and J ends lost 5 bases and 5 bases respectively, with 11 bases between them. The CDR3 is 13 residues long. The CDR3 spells CATSVSGRETQYF. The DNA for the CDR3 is TGTGCCACCAGTGTATCCGGTCGGGAGACCCAGTACTTC.

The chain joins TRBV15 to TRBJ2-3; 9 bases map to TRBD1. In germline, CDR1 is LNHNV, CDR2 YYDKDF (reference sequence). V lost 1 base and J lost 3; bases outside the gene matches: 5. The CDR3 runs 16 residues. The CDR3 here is CATSRGETGGTDTQYF. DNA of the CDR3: TGTGCCACCAGCAGAGGAGAGACAGGGGGGACAGATACGCAGTATTTT.

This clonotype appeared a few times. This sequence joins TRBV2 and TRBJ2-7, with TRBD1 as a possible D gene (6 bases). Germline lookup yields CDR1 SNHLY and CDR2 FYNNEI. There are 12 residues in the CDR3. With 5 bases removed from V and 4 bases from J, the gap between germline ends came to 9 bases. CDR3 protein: CASSRQEYEQYF. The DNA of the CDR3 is TGTGCCAGCAGTAGACAGGAGTACGAGCAGTACTTC.

The CDR3 region is CATRQNTEAFF. The CDR3 DNA is TGTGCCACCCGACAGAACACTGAAGCTTTCTTT. The chain joins TRBV24-1 to TRBJ1-1; D is unclear. The CDR3 totals 11 residues. Trimming shortened V by 9 bases and J by 1 base, and 5 bases separated the two germline ends. CDR1 and CDR2 (germline): KGHDR, SFDVKD.

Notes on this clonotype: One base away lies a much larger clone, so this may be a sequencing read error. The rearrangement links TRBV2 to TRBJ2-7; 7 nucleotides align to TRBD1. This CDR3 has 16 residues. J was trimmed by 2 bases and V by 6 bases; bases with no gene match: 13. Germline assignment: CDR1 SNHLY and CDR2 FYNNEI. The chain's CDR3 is CASSLVFDRVPYEQYF. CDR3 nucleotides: TGTGCCAGCAGCTTAGTATTTGACAGGGTACCCTACGAGCAGTACTTC.

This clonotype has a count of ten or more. The CDR3 coding sequence is TGCGCCAGCAGCCCCGCCGGGAGCAATCAGCCCCAGCATTTT. It translates to CASSPAGSNQPQHF. The chain recombines TRBV4-1 with TRBJ1-5; D is undetermined. CDR3 length: 14 amino acids. Trimming took 4 bases from V and 1 from J, leaving 8 bases between them. The germline CDR1 and CDR2 sequences are MGHRA and YSYEKL.